One sample yielded the 21 T cell receptor beta chains listed below, sequenced in a study of long-term antiretroviral therapy in people with HIV. immunoSEQ v3.0 was run at survey level. TCRdb's table, derived via immunoSEQ multiplex PCR, lists solely in-frame clones and lacks some. This sample yields 20,000 to 25,000 clones, of which 85% are seen a single time; roughly 3.8% belongs to the top ten. The sequencing here drew on unsorted PBMCs, taken roughly 4 years after starting antiretroviral therapy. The source of these receptors is a man aged 18 to 30 with HIV.

V and J are TRBV18 and TRBJ2-7; possibly TRBD2 for D (5 bases). V lost 3 bases and J 6 bases, leaving 9 bases between the germline ends. Germline V lookup: CDR1 KGHSH, CDR2 LQKENI. The CDR3 has 12 amino acids. This chain's CDR3 is CASSPRATEQYF. The CDR3 region has the DNA TGTGCCAGCTCACCGCGGGCCACCGAGCAGTACTTC.

The gene calls are TRBV25-1 and TRBJ1-2; D remains unclear. V dropped 2 bases and J dropped 7 bases, with 8 bases sitting between them. This CDR3 region has 12 residues. Germline CDR1 is MGHDK and CDR2 is SYGVNS. Here the CDR3 DNA reads TGTGCCAGCAGTGAAGGCGGGCCTGGCTACACCTTC. Encoded protein: CASSEGGPGYTF.

CDR3 DNA sequence: TGTGCCAGCAGCTTAGACAACGGAATCTACGAGCAGTACGTC. Amino acid sequence: CASSLDNGIYEQYV. This rearrangement joins TRBV11-2 to TRBJ2-7, with D uncertain. Germline assignment: CDR1 SGHAT and CDR2 FQNNGV. Trimming removed 0 bases at V and 3 bases at J, with 9 bases between. This CDR3 region has 14 residues.

This clone appeared once. This chain uses TRBV2 with TRBJ1-4; possible D gene TRBD1, 5 bases. Trimming removed 7 bases at V and 5 bases at J, with 23 bases between. Germline-derived CDR1 and CDR2 are SNHLY and FYNNEI. The CDR3 contains 17 residues. Written as DNA, the CDR3 is TGTGCCAGCAACTTCGGGACGGCAGGAGATGGGAATGAAAAACTGTTTTTT. Protein: CASNFGTAGDGNEKLFF.

The CDR3 nucleotides are TGTGCCACCAGCAGATACGGACAGTCTTATAGCAATCAGCCCCAGCATTTT. It encodes CATSRYGQSYSNQPQHF. V is TRBV15 and J is TRBJ1-5; TRBD1 might be the D (6 bases). V lost 2 bases to trimming and J lost 0 bases, with 14 bases between them. CDR3 length: 17 amino acids. The germline gives CDR1 LNHNV, CDR2 YYDKDF (reference sequence).

The chain is built from TRBV5-6 and TRBJ2-7, with D perhaps TRBD1 or TRBD2 (6 bases each). This CDR3 spans 13 amino acids. V shed 0 bases and J shed 6 bases, with 10 bases lying between them. Germline V gene sequence: CDR1 SGHDT, CDR2 YYEEEE. DNA of the CDR3: TGTGCCAGCAGCTTGGGTGGGGGGCTCGAGCAGTACGTC. Translated: CASSLGGGLEQYV.

The J gene is TRBJ2-5, the V gene TRBV6-5; 11 positions agree with TRBD2. Germline V gene sequence: CDR1 MNHEY, CDR2 SVGAGI. The ends lost 0 bases at V and 5 bases at J; junction bases unmatched: 5. CDR3 size: 16 residues. CDR3 region: CASSYSSSGGAETQYF. The CDR3 nucleotides are TGTGCCAGCAGTTACTCAAGTAGCGGGGGGGCGGAGACCCAGTACTTC.

The V call is TRBV27, the J call TRBJ1-1; D is perhaps TRBD1 (5 bases). Germline values: CDR1 MNHEY, CDR2 SMNVEV (reference sequence). V lost 1 base, J lost 12 bases, and 12 bases lay in between. The CDR3 extends over 12 amino acids. The CDR3 nucleotides are TGTGCCAGCAGTTTATGGGGGACGGCCCCTTTCTTT. Amino acid sequence: CASSLWGTAPFF.

This chain joins TRBV2 and TRBJ2-5; TRBD2 matches 9 bases. The CDR3 contains 19 residues. Germline V gene lookup returns CDR1 SNHLY and CDR2 FYNNEI. The trim removed 1 base at V and 2 bases at J, leaving 14 bases unmatched. The CDR3 reads CASSEGWGGGAVGQETQYF. DNA for the CDR3: TGTGCCAGCAGTGAAGGGTGGGGCGGGGGGGCCGTTGGTCAAGAGACCCAGTACTTC.

This clone occurred a few times. The chain is built from TRBV18 and TRBJ1-2, with D maybe TRBD1 (5 bases). The CDR3 contains 13 residues. Germline V gene data show CDR1 as KGHSH and CDR2 as LQKENI. Trimming pared 6 bases from V and 4 bases from J, leaving 12 bases between. DNA of the CDR3: TGTGCCAGCTCGTCCGACAGCGTCTATGGCTACACCTTC. This sequence encodes CASSSDSVYGYTF. The full variable domain, its missing parts supplied by reference TRBV18 and TRBJ1-2, is NAGVMQNPRHLVRRRGQEARLRCSPMKGHSHVYWYRQLPEEGLKFMVYLQKENIIDESGMPKERFSAEFPKEGPSILRIQQVVRGDSAAYFCASSSDSVYGYTFGSGTRLTVV.

V gene TRBV30 combines with J gene TRBJ1-1, with a weak D call TRBD1 (5 bases). The CDR3 loop spans 14 amino acids. Between the trimmed V and J ends, which lost 4 bases and 1 base, there was a span of 13 bases. Looked up from germline, CDR1 is GTSNPN and CDR2 is SVGIG (reference sequence). DNA of the CDR3: TGTGCCTGGAAGAGGGACTCCCGGAACACTGAAGCTTTCTTT. It encodes CAWKRDSRNTEAFF.

This clone was counted between two and nine times. This rearrangement joins TRBV29-1 to TRBJ1-2; TRBD1 matches 7 bases. Germline V lookup: CDR1 SQVTM, CDR2 ANQGSEA. This CDR3 spans 17 amino acids. After removal of 4 bases from V and 1 base from J, the junction contained 15 bases not matched to a gene. CDR3 DNA sequence: TGCAGCGTTGGCGCCGGCGGACAGGCCCGTCATAACTATGGCTACACCTTC. Protein: CSVGAGGQARHNYGYTF.

This clone was recorded only once. The genes are TRBV6-6 and TRBJ2-7; D is uncertain. V was trimmed by 0 bases and J by 4 bases, leaving 10 bases between them. Germline loops: CDR1 MNHNY, CDR2 SVGAGI (reference sequence). The CDR3 is made up of 14 amino acids. CDR3 coding DNA: TGTGCCAGCAGTTACTCCGGTGCAGTGTACGAGCAGTACGTC. Its protein product is CASSYSGAVYEQYV.

This rearrangement joins TRBV27 to TRBJ1-2; 7 nucleotides line up with TRBD1. Germline V gene sequence: CDR1 MNHEY, CDR2 SMNVEV (reference sequence). The CDR3 spans 16 residues. The J segment lost 4 bases and the V segment lost 3 bases, leaving 11 bases of the junction unmatched. The CDR3 region has the DNA TGTGCCAGCAGTTTGGGGACAGACCACCTTTTCTATGGCTACACCTTC. Encoded protein: CASSLGTDHLFYGYTF.

The chain combines TRBV6-5 with TRBJ2-2, with D possibly matching TRBD2 (6 bases). Germline values: CDR1 MNHEY, CDR2 SVGAGI. V gave up 0 bases and J gave up 6 bases, with 14 bases separating them. This CDR3 has 16 amino acids. The CDR3 sequence is CASSYSAAGSAGELFF. The DNA of the CDR3 is TGTGCCAGCAGTTACTCAGCGGCGGGGAGTGCCGGGGAGCTGTTTTTT.

The chain links TRBV27 to TRBJ1-5; TRBD1 is a possible D gene (6 bases). Germline V gene data show CDR1 as MNHEY and CDR2 as SMNVEV (reference sequence). The V and J ends lost 0 bases and 7 bases respectively, with 10 bases between them. This CDR3 has 14 residues. Written as DNA, the CDR3 is TGTGCCAGCAGTTTATCTGCAGGGGCGCAGCCCCAGCATTTT. Residues: CASSLSAGAQPQHF.

This clone was seen a few times. This chain uses TRBV7-9 with TRBJ2-5; 8 bases fit TRBD1. The CDR3 sequence is 16 residues long. Germline V CDR1 and CDR2: SEHNR, FQNEAQ (reference sequence). The V gene end was trimmed by 5 bases and the J gene end by 0 bases; junction bases not matched to a gene: 8. CDR3 protein: CASSPRTGTYQETQYF. The CDR3 bases are TGTGCCAGCAGCCCGCGGACAGGGACTTACCAAGAGACCCAGTACTTC.

V and J are TRBV7-8 and TRBJ2-2, with a tentative D call TRBD2 (5 bases). There are 13 residues in the CDR3. Germline V gene lookup returns CDR1 SGHVS and CDR2 FQNEAQ. V lost 7 bases and J lost 5, with 11 bases in between. The CDR3 region has the DNA TGTGCCAGCAAGACTAAGGGAACCGGGGAGCTGTTTTTT. It codes for CASKTKGTGELFF.

The chain uses TRBV6-5 and TRBJ1-2; TRBD1 might be the D (6 bases). V lost 6 bases to trimming and J lost 2 bases, with 16 bases between them. The CDR3 length is 15 residues. Germline loops: CDR1 MNHEY, CDR2 SVGAGI. The CDR3 DNA follows: TGTGCCAGCAGCCGAGCCGGGACAAAGAACTATGGCTACACCTTC. Translation gives CASSRAGTKNYGYTF.

The chain recombines TRBV21-1 with TRBJ1-6; whether TRBD1, the table's D call, matches the DNA was not checked. TRBV21-1 represents a pseudogene. The CDR3 loop spans 20 amino acids. The CDR3 region is CASSKHPPPQGRVSNSPLHF. The CDR3 DNA reads as TGTGCCAGCAGCAAGCACCCCCCGCCCCAGGGCCGAGTCTCTAATTCACCCCTCCACTTT.

V is TRBV5-6 and J is TRBJ1-1; D is unresolved. CDR3 size: 16 residues. Per germline, CDR1 SGHDT and CDR2 YYEEEE. Trimming shortened V by 3 bases and J by 3 bases, and 18 bases separated the two germline ends. In DNA, the CDR3 is TGTGCCAGCAGCTGGGCCCACATGAGGTTCGACACTGAAGCTTTCTTT. Protein product: CASSWAHMRFDTEAFF.